The clone carrying this T cell receptor beta chain was counted between two and nine times. The data originate from a study of blood T cell repertoires in COVID-19. The germline V gene has CDR1 LGHNA and CDR2 YNFKEQ. Trimming cost V 4 bases and J 2 bases; bases outside gene matches: 8. The CDR3 has 16 amino acids. Data came from immunoSEQ multiplex PCR; TCRdb stores just in-frame clones and leaves some out. The sample contains about 400,000 clones, around 92% of which appear only once. The sample was PBMCs or T cells enriched from blood (not recorded which). The chain has TRBV4-2 and TRBJ2-3, with 8 bases that match TRBD2. The TCR comes from a woman in her twenties or thirties who had recovered from COVID-19. Here the CDR3 DNA reads TGTGCCAGCAGCCTCCGGGACGGGGGGGACACAGATACGCAGTATTTT. Translating it yields CASSLRDGGDTDTQYF.